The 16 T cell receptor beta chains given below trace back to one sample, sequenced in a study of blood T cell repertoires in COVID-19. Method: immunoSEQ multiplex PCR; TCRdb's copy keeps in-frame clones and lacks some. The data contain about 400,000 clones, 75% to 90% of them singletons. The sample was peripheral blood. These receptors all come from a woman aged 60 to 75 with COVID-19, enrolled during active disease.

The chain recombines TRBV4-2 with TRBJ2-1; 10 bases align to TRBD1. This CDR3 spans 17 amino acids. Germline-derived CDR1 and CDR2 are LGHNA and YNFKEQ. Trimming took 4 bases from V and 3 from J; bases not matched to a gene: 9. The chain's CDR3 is CASSPLDGTGDYNEQFF. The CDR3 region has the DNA TGTGCCAGCAGCCCCCTTGACGGGACAGGGGACTACAATGAGCAGTTCTTC.

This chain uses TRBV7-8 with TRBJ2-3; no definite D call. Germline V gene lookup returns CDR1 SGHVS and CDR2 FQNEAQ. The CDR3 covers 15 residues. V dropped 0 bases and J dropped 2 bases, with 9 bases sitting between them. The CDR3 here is CASSLALTTTDTQYF. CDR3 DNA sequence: TGTGCCAGCAGCTTAGCCCTAACCACCACAGATACGCAGTATTTT.

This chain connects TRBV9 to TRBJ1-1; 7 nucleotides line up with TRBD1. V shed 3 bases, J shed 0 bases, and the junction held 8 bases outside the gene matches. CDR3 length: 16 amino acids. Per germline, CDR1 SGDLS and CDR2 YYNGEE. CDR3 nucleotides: TGTGCCAGCAGCGAGAATCAGGGGGAAATGAACACTGAAGCTTTCTTT. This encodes CASSENQGEMNTEAFF.

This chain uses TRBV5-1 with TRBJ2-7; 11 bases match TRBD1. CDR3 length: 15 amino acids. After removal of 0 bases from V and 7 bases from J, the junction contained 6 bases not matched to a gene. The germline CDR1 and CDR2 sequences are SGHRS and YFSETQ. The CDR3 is CASSLVGTGGEEQYF. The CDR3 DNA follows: TGCGCCAGCAGCTTGGTAGGGACAGGGGGAGAAGAGCAGTACTTC.

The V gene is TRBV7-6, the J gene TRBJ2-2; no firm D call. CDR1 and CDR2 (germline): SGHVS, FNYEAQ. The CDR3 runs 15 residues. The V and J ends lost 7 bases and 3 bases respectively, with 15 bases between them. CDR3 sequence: CASNPVFSYTGELFF. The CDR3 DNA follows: TGTGCCAGCAACCCGGTATTCTCCTACACCGGGGAGCTGTTTTTT.

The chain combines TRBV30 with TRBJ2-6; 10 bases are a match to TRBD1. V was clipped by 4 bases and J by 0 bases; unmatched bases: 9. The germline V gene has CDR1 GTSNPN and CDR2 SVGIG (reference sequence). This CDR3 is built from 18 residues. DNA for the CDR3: TGTGCCTGGATCCGGGACAGGGGATCGGTCTCTGGGGCCAACGTCCTGACTTTC. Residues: CAWIRDRGSVSGANVLTF.

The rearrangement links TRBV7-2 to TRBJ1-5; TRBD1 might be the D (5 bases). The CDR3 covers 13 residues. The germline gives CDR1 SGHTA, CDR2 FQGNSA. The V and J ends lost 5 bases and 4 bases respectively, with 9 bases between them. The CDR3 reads CASSNRQNQPQHF. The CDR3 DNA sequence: TGTGCCAGCAGCAATAGACAGAATCAGCCCCAGCATTTT.

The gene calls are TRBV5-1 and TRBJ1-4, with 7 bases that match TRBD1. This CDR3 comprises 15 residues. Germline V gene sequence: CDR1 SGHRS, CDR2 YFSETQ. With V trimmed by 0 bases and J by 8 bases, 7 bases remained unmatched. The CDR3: CASSLAVTGPEKLFF. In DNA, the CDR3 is TGCGCCAGCAGCTTGGCCGTGACAGGGCCCGAAAAACTGTTTTTT. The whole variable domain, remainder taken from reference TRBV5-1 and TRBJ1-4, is KAGVTQTPRYLIKTRGQQVTLSCSPISGHRSVSWYQQTPGQGLQFLFEYFSETQRNKGNFPGRFSGRQFSNSRSEMNVSTLELGDSALYLCASSLAVTGPEKLFFGSGTQLSVL.

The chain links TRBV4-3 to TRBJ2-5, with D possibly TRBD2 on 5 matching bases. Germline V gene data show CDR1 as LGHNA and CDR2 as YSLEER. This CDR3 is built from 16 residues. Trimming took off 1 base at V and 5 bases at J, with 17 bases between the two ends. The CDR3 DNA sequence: TGCGCCAGCAGCCAAGGACTACCGAACATGGGGGAGACCCAGTACTTC. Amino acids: CASSQGLPNMGETQYF.

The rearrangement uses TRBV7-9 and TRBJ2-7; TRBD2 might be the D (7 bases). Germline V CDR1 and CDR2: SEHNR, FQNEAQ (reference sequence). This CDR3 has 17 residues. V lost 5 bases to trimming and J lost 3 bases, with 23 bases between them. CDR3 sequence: CASSKGDGGPMSYEQYF. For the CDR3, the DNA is TGTGCCAGCAGCAAAGGGGACGGGGGGCCCATGAGCTACGAGCAGTACTTC.

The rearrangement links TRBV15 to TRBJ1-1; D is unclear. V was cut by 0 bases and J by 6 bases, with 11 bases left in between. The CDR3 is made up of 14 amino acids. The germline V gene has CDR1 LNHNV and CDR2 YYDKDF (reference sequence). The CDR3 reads CATSRDGDNSEAFF. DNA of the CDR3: TGTGCCACCAGCAGAGACGGGGATAATTCTGAAGCTTTCTTT.

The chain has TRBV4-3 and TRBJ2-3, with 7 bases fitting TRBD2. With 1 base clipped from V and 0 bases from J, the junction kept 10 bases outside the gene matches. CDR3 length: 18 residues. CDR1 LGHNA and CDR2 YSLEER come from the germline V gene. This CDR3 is CASSQVRQRGGSTDTQYF. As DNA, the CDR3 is TGCGCCAGCAGCCAAGTTAGACAGCGCGGGGGAAGCACAGATACGCAGTATTTT.

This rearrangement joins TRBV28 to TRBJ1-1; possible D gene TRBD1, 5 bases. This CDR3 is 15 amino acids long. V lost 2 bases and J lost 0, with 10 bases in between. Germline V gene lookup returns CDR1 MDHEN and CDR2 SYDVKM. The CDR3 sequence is CASSLRQGLNTEAFF. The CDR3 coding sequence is TGTGCCAGCAGTTTAAGGCAGGGTTTGAACACTGAAGCTTTCTTT.

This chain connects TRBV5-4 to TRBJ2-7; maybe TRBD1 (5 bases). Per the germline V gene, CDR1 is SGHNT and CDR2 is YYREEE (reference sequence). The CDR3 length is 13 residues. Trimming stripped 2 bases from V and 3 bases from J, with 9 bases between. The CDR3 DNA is TGTGCCAGCAGCTTTGCCCAGGGCTACGAGCAGTACTTC. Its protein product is CASSFAQGYEQYF.

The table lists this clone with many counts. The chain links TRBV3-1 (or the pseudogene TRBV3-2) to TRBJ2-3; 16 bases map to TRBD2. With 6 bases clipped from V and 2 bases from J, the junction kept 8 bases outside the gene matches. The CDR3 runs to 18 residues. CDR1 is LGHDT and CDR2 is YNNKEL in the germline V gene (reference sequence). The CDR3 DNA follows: TGTGCCAGCAGTCAACTCGGGACTAGCGGGGGGGCCACAGATACGCAGTATTTT. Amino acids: CASSQLGTSGGATDTQYF.

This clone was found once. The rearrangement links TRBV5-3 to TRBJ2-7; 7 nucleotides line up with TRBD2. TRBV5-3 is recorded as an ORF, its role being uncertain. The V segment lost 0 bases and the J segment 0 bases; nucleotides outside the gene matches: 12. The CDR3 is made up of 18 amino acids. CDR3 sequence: CARSLGTRRTPNSYEQYF. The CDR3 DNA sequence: TGTGCCAGAAGCTTGGGGACTAGACGAACCCCTAACTCCTACGAGCAGTACTTC.